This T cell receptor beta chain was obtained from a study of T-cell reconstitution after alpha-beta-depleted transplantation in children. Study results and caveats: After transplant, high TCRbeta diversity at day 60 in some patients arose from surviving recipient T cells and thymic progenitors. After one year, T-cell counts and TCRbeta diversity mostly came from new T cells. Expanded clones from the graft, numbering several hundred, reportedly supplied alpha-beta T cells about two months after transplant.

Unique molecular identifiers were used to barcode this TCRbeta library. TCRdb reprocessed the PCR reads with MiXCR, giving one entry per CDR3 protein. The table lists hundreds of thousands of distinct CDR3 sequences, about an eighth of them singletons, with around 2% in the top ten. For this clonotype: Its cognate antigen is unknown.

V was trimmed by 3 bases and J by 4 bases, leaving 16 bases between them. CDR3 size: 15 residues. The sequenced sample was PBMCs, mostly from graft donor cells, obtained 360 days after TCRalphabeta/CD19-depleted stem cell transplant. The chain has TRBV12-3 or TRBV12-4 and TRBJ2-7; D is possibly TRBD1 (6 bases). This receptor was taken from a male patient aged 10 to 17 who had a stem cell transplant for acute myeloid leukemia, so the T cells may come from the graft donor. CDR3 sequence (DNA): TGTGCCAGCAGTTTCCTCCCAGGGGATTATTACGAGCAGTACTTC. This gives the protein CASSFLPGDYYEQYF.